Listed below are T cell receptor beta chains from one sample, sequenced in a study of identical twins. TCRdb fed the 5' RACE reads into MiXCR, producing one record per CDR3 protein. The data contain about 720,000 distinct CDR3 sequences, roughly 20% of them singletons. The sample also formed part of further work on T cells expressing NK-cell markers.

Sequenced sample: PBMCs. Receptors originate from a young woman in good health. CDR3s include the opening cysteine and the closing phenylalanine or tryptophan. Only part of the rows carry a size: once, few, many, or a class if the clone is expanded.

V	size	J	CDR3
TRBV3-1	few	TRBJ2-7	CASSVYGSSYEQYF
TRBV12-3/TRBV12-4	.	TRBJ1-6	CASSAATGRNSPLHF
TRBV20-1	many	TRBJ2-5	CSAPRLGAQETQYF
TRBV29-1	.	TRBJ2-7	CSVGGSVYEQYF
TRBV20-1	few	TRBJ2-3	CSAGRREGSRDTQYF
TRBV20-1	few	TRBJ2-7	CSARDRRQGYGEQYF
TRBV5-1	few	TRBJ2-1	CASSLGRGRDEQFF
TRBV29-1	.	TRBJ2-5	CSIREGGQETQYF
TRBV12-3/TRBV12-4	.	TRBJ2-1	CASSRGRRRYNEQFF
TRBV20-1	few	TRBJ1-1	CSATRPGEGETEAFF
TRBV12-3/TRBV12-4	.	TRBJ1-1	CASSITAEAFF
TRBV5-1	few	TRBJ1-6	CASRPAGTPNSPLHF
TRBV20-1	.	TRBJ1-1	CSARRGVMNTEAFF
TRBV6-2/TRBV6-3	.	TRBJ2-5	CASSYFQGETQYF
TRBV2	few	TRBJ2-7	CASSEIAQSSYEQYF
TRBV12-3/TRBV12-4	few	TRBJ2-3	CASNRVVTDTQYF
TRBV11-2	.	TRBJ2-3	CASSSRSSLSQYF
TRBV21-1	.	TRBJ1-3	CASSKSNNSSGNTIYF
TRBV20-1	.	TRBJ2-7	CSASGQGGKIEQYF
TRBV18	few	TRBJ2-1	CASSPTGVEQFF
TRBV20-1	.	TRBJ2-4	CSARDQGNQNIQYF
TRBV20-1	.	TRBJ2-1	CSARSGRGVNEQFF
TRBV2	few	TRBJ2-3	CASSETGGPSVTQYF
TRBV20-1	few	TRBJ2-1	CSARDGGTFLEQFF
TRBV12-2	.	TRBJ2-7	CASRFLGMGTTEQYF
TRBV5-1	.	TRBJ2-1	CASSLGRTHNEQFF
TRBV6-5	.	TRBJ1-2	CASSYDRGGYTF
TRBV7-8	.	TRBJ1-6	CASSLQKGYQDSPLHF
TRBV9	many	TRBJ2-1	CASSVGGGSNEQFF
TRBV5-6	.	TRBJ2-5	CASSEIQGRETQYF
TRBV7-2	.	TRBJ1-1	CASSDRANTEAFF
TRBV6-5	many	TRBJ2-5	CASSYSRGETQYF
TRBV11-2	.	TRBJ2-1	CASSFTSVDSYEQFF
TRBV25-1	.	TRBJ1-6	CASTEGPYSPLHF
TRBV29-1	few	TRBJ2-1	CSVENRERNEQFF
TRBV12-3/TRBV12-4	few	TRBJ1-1	CATVLTGGLEAFF
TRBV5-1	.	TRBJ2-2	CASSDPRSSRAGELFF
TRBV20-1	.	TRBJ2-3	CSASIASGGDTQYF
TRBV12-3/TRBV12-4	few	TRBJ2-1	CASSFGDYNEQFF
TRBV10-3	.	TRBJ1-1	CAISEPGRGRYRTEAFF
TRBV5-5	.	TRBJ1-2	CASSFTLGRQYGYTF
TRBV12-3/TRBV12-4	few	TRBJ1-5	CASSSLPEAQHF